This T cell receptor beta chain comes out of a study of cytomegalovirus exposure and HLA in healthy donors. Points from the study as a whole: An assumption of roughly uniform sequencing depth across donors underlay the presence/absence analyses. A highly shared variant cluster was judged a likely technical artifact. In a later analysis, a missense DCLRE1C variant was linked to TCR beta V- and J-gene trimming.

This clone is classed as medium-sized (0.01 to 0.1%). Its antigen is as yet unknown. This sample includes further DNA sequences coding for the same CDR3. The PCR used 60 Vbeta and 13 Jbeta primers. Some clones are missing from TCRdb's copy, which holds only in-frame ones; the method was immunoSEQ multiplex PCR. The profile shows some 35,000 clones, nearly 55% of them singletons. The study sampled nominally healthy donors, though unrecorded immune exposures were likely. Trimming pared 6 bases from V and 2 bases from J, leaving 8 bases between. Germline CDR1 is LGHNT and CDR2 is FRNRAP. This CDR3 has 13 amino acids.

The chain is built from TRBV12-5 and TRBJ1-5; D perhaps matches TRBD1 (6 bases). Sample: PBMCs. The receptor was isolated from a middle-aged woman in good health and CMV-seropositive. The CDR3 region is CASGQGGNQPQHF. The CDR3 nucleotides read TGTGCTAGTGGACAGGGAGGCAATCAGCCCCAGCATTTT.